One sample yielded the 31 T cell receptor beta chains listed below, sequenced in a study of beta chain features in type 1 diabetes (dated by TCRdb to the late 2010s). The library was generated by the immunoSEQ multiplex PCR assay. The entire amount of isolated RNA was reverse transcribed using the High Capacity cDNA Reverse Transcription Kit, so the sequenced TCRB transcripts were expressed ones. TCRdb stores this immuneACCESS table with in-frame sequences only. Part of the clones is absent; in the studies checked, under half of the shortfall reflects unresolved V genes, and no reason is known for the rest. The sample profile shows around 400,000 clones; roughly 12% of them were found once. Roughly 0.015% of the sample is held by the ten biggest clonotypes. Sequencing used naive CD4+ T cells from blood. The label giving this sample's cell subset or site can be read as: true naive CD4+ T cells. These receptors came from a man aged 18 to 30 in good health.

CDR3 bases: TGTGCCATCAGTGCCAGGGGGACCGATCAGCCCCAGCATTTT. As protein: CAISARGTDQPQHF. The chain recombines TRBV10-3 with TRBJ1-5, with 7 bases aligning to TRBD1. Germline assignment: CDR1 ENHRY and CDR2 SYGVKD. The CDR3 contains 14 residues. V was clipped by 4 bases and J by 5 bases; unmatched bases: 5.

The CDR3 here is CASSQENGVSYEQYF. The DNA for the CDR3 is TGTGCCAGCAGCCAAGAGAACGGGGTCTCCTACGAGCAGTACTTC. This sequence joins TRBV4-2 and TRBJ2-7; D may be TRBD2 (5 bases). V was pared by 0 bases and J by 0 bases, with 9 bases between. CDR1 and CDR2 from the germline V gene are LGHNA and YNFKEQ. This CDR3 has 15 amino acids.

CDR3 region: CASSLLDSYEQYF. The DNA of the CDR3 is TGTGCCAGCAGTTTACTGGACAGCTACGAGCAGTACTTC. The chain links TRBV27 to TRBJ2-7, with a possible D match to TRBD1 (6 bases). The CDR3 totals 13 residues. Trimming took off 2 bases at V and 3 bases at J, with 8 bases between the two ends. Per germline, CDR1 MNHEY and CDR2 SMNVEV (reference sequence).

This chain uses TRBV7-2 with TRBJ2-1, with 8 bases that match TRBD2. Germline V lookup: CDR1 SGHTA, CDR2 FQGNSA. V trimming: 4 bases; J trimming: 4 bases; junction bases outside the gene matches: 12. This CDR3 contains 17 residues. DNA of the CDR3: TGTGCCAGCAGCTCGCCTAGTGGCAGCGGGGGATACAATGAGCAGTTCTTC. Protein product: CASSSPSGSGGYNEQFF.

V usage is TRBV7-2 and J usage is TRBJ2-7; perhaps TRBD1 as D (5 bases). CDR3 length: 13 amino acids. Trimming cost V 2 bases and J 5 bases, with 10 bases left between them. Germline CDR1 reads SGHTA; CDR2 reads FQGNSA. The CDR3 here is CASSLNRLDEQYF. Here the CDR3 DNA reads TGTGCCAGCAGCTTAAACAGGTTAGACGAGCAGTACTTC.

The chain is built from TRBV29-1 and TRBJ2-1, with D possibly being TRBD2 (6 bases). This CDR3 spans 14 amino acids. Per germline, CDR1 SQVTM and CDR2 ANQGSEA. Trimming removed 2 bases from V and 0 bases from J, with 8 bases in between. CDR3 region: CSVESGRSYNEQFF. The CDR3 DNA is TGCAGCGTTGAAAGCGGGCGCTCCTACAATGAGCAGTTCTTC.

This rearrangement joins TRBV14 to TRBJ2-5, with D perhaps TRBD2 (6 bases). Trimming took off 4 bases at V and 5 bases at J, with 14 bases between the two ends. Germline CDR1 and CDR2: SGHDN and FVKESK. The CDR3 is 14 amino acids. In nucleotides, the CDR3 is TGTGCCAGCAGCCCCGATCCGGCGGGGGAGACCCAGTACTTC. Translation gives CASSPDPAGETQYF.

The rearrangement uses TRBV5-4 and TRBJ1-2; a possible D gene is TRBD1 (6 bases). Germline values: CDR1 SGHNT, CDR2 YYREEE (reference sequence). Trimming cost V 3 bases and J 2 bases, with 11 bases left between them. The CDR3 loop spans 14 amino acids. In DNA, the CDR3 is TGTGCCAGCAGCTCAGGGGTTTTGAACTATGGCTACACCTTC. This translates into CASSSGVLNYGYTF.

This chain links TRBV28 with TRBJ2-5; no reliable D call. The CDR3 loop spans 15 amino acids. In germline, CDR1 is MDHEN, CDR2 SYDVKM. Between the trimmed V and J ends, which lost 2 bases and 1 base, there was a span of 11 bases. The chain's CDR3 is CASSLNSRAQETQYF. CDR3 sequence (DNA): TGTGCCAGCAGTTTAAACAGCCGTGCCCAAGAGACCCAGTACTTC.

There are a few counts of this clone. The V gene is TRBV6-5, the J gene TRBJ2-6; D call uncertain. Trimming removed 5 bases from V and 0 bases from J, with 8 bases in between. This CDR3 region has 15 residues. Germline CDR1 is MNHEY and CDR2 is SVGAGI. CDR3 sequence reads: CASSQPDSGANVLTF. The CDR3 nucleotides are TGTGCCAGCAGTCAACCAGACTCTGGGGCCAACGTCCTGACTTTC.

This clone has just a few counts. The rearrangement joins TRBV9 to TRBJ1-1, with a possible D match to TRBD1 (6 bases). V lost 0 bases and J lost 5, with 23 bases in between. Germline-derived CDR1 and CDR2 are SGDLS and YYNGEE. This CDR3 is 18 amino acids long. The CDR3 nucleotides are TGTGCCAGCAGCGTAGTGGCAGGGGCCCCCCCACGGGGAACTGAAGCTTTCTTT. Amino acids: CASSVVAGAPPRGTEAFF.

The CDR3 loop is CASSVSGGAGGQEPQHF. In nucleotides, the CDR3 is TGTGCCAGCAGCGTCTCTGGGGGGGCGGGTGGTCAAGAGCCCCAGCATTTT. The chain employs TRBV9 and TRBJ1-5; possibly TRBD1 for D (6 bases). Trimming took off 2 bases at V and 8 bases at J, with 23 bases between the two ends. This CDR3 comprises 17 residues. The germline V gene has CDR1 SGDLS and CDR2 YYNGEE.

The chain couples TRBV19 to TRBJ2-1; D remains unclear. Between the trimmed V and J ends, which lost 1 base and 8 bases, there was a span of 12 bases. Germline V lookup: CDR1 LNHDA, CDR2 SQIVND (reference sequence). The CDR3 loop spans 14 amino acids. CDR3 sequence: CASSIGATWDEQFF. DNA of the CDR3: TGTGCCAGTAGTATAGGGGCCACCTGGGATGAGCAGTTCTTC.

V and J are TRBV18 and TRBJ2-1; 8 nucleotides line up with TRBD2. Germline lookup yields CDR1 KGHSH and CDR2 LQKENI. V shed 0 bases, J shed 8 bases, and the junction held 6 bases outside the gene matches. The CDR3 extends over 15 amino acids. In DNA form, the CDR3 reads TGTGCCAGCTCACCACCTAGCGGGGCCCAGGATGAGCAGTTCTTC. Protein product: CASSPPSGAQDEQFF. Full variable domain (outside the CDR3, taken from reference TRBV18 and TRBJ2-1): NAGVMQNPRHLVRRRGQEARLRCSPMKGHSHVYWYRQLPEEGLKFMVYLQKENIIDESGMPKERFSAEFPKEGPSILRIQQVVRGDSAAYFCASSPPSGAQDEQFFGPGTRLTVL.

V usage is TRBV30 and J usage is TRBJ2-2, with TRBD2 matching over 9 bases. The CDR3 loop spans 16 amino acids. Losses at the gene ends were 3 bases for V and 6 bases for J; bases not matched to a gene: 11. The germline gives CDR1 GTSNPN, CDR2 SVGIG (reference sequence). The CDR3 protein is CAWRPVGTSWAGELFF. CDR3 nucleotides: TGTGCCTGGAGGCCGGTCGGGACTAGCTGGGCCGGGGAGCTGTTTTTT.

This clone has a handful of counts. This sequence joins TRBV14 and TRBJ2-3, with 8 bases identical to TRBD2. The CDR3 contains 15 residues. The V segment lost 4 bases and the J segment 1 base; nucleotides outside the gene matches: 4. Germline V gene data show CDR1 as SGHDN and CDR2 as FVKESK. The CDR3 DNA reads TGTGCCAGCAGCCGCGGGACTAGGGGCACAGATACGCAGTATTTT. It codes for CASSRGTRGTDTQYF.

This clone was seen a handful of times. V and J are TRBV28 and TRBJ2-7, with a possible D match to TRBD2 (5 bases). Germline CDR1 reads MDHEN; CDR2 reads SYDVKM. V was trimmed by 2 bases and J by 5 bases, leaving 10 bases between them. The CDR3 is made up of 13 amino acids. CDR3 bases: TGTGCCAGCAGTTTAGAGCAGACTAACGAGCAGTACTTC. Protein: CASSLEQTNEQYF.

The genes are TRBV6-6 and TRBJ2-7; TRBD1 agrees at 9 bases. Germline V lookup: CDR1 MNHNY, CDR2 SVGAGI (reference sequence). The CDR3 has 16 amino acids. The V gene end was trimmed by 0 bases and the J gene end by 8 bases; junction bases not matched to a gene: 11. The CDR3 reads CASSYSNRDREVKQYF. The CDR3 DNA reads TGTGCCAGCAGTTACTCGAATCGGGACAGGGAGGTAAAGCAGTACTTC.

CDR3 sequence: CASSPTRQGRETQYF. The CDR3 coding sequence is TGTGCCAGCAGCCCGACCCGACAGGGACGAGAGACCCAGTACTTC. This chain connects TRBV7-8 to TRBJ2-5; 7 bases line up with TRBD1. The J segment lost 4 bases and the V segment lost 5 bases, leaving 10 bases of the junction unmatched. Looked up from germline, CDR1 is SGHVS and CDR2 is FQNEAQ. The CDR3 runs to 15 residues.

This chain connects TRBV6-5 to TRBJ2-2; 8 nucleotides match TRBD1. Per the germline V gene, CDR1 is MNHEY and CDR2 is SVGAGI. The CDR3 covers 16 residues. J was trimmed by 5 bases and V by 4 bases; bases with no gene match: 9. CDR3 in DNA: TGTGCCAGCAGTTCCTTAAGGACAGGGAGGACCGGGGAGCTGTTTTTT. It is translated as CASSSLRTGRTGELFF.

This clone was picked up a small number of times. The CDR3 DNA is TGCAGCGTCCTAACCGGGACAGGGCTCTATGGCTACACCTTC. Translated: CSVLTGTGLYGYTF. This rearrangement joins TRBV29-1 to TRBJ1-2; 9 positions match TRBD1. Germline loops: CDR1 SQVTM, CDR2 ANQGSEA. This CDR3 has 14 amino acids. The V gene end was trimmed by 6 bases and the J gene end by 4 bases; junction bases not matched to a gene: 9.

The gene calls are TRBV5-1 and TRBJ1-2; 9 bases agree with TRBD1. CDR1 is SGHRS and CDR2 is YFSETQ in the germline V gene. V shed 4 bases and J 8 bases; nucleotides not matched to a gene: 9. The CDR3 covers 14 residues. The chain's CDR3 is CASSRGTGLIGYTF. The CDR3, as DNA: TGCGCCAGCAGCCGGGGGACAGGGTTAATCGGCTACACCTTC.

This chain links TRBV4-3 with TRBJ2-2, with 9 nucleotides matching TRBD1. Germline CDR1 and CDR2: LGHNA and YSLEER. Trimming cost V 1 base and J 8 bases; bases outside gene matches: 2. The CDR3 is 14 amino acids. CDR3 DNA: TGCGCCAGCAGCCAAGTGGACAGGGGAGGGGAGCTGTTTTTT. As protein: CASSQVDRGGELFF.

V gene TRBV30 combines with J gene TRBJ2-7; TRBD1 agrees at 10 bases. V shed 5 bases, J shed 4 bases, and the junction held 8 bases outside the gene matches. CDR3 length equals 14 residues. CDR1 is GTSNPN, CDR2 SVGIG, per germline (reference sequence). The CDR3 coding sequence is TGTGCCTGGGCCCATGACAGGGGGCCATACGAGCAGTACTTC. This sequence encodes CAWAHDRGPYEQYF.

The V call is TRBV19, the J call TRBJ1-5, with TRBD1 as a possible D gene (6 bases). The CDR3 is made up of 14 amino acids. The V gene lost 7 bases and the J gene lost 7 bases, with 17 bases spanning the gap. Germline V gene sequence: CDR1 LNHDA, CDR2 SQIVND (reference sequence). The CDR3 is CASTPHGGRQPQHF. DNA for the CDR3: TGTGCCAGTACCCCTCACGGGGGGCGCCAGCCCCAGCATTTT.

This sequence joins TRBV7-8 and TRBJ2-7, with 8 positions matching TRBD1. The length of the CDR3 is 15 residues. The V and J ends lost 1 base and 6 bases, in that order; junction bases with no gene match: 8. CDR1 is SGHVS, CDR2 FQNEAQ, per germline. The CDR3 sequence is CASSLVPEQGGEQYF. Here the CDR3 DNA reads TGTGCCAGCAGCTTAGTACCGGAACAGGGGGGCGAGCAGTACTTC.

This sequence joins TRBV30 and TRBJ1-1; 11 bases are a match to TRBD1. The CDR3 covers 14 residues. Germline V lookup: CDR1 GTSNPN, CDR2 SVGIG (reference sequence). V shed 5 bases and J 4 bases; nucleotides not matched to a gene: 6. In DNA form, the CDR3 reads TGTGCCTGGGGGACAGGGGGTCGGGTCACTGAAGCTTTCTTT. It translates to CAWGTGGRVTEAFF.

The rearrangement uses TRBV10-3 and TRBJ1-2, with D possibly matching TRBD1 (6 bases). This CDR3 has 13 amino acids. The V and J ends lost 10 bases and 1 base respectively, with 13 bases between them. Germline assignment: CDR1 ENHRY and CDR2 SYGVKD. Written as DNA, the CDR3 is TGTGCCAGTAGGACAGTCGGTAACTATGGCTACACCTTC. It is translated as CASRTVGNYGYTF.

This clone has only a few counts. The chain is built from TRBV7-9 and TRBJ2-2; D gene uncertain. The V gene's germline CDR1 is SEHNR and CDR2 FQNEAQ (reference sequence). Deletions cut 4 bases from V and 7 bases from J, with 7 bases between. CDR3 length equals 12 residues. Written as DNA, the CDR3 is TGTGCCAGCAGCTCCCCCCTCGGGGAGCTGTTTTTT. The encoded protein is CASSSPLGELFF. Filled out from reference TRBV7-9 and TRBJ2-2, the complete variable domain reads DTGVSQNPRHKITKRGQNVTFRCDPISEHNRLYWYRQTLGQGPEFLTYFQNEAQLEKSRLLSDRFSAERPKGSFSTLEIQRTEQGDSAMYLCASSSPLGELFFGEGSRLTVL.

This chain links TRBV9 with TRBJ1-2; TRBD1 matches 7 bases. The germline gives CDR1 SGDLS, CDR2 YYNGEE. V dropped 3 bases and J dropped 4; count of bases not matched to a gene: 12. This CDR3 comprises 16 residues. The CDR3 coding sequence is TGTGCCAGCAGCGCCGGAACGGGACAGACTGTCTATGGCTACACCTTC. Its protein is CASSAGTGQTVYGYTF.

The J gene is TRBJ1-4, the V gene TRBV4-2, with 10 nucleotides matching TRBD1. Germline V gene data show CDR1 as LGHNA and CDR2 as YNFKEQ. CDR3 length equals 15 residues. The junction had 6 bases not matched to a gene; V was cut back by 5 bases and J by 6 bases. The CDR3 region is CASSSRTGGDEKLFF. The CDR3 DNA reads TGTGCCAGCAGCTCCCGGACAGGGGGAGATGAAAAACTGTTTTTT.